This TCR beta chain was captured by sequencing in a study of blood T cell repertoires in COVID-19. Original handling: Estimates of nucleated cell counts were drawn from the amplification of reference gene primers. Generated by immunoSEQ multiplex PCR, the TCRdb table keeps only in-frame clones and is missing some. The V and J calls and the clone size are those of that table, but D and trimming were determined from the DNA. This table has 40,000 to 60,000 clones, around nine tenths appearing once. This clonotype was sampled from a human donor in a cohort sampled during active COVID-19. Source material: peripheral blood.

The CDR3 coding sequence is TGTGCCAGCAGTCTGGCGGAGGGGCAGTTCTTC. It translates to CASSLAEGQFF. This chain links TRBV6-6 with TRBJ2-1; D possibly corresponds to TRBD2 (6 bases). Trimming stripped 5 bases from V and 12 bases from J, with 11 bases between. The CDR3 is 11 residues long. Germline V gene lookup returns CDR1 MNHNY and CDR2 SVGAGI (reference sequence).